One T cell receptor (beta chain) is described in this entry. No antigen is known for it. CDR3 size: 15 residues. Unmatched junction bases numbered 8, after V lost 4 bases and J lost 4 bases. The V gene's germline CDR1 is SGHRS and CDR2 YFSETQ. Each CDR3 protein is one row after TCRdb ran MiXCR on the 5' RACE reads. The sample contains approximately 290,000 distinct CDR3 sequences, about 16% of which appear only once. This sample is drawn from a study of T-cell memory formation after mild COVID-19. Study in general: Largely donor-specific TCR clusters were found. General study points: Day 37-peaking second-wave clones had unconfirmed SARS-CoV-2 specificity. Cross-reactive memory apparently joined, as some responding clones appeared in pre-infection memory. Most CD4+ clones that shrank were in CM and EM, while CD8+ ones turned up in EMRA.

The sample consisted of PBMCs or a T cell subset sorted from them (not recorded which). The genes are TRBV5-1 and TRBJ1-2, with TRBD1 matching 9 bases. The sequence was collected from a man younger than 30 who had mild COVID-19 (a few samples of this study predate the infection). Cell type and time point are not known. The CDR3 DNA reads TGCGCCAGCAGCATGCCGGGACAGGGAACCTATGGCTACACCTTC. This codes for CASSMPGQGTYGYTF.